This TCR beta chain comes out of a study of PD-1 blockade in classical Hodgkin lymphoma. Notes on the study in general: By C4D1 there was a significant rise in CD4+ TCR diversity but not in CD8+ TCR diversity. Patients newly diagnosed and complete responders had comparable baseline diversity.

Specified time point: cycle 4 day 1 (C4D1), after five to seven weeks of nivolumab. All patients relapsed after autologous stem cell transplantation, and brentuximab vedotin exposure varied. Profiling relied on immunoSEQ multiplex PCR, and the TCRdb table lists in-frame clones only, not all of them. This table has around 90,000 clones, approximately 78% appearing once. Germline V gene sequence: CDR1 SGHRS, CDR2 YFSETQ. The CDR3 length is 14 residues. The V and J ends lost 0 bases and 4 bases respectively, with 9 bases between them. As regards this clone: The antigen remains undetermined.

This rearrangement joins TRBV5-1 to TRBJ2-3; D ambiguous. The clonotype comes from a human donor with classical Hodgkin lymphoma. The sequences come from peripheral blood mononuclear cells (PBMCs), collected before the fourth cycle of nivolumab. The CDR3 sequence: CASSLASYPDTQYF. The CDR3 coding sequence is TGCGCCAGCAGCTTGGCCTCGTATCCAGATACGCAGTATTTT. Full variable domain (outside the CDR3, taken from reference TRBV5-1 and TRBJ2-3): KAGVTQTPRYLIKTRGQQVTLSCSPISGHRSVSWYQQTPGQGLQFLFEYFSETQRNKGNFPGRFSGRQFSNSRSEMNVSTLELGDSALYLCASSLASYPDTQYFGPGTRLTVL.